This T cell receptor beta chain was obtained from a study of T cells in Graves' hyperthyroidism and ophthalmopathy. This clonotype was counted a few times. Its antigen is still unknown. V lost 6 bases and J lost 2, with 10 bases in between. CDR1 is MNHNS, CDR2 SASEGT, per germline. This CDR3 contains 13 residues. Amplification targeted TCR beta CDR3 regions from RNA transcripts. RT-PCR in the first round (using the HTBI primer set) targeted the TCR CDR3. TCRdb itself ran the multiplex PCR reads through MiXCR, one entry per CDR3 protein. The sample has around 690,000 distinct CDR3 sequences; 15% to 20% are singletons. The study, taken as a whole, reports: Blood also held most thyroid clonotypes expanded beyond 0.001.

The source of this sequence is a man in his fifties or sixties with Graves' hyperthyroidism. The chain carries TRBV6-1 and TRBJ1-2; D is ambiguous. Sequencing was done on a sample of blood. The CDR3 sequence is CASRIDWNYGYTF. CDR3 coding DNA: TGTGCCAGCAGGATCGACTGGAACTATGGCTACACCTTC.